What follows are 25 T cell receptor beta chains derived from one specimen sequenced in a study of cytomegalovirus exposure and HLA in healthy donors. 60 Vbeta and 13 Jbeta primers were used in PCR. Profiling relied on immunoSEQ multiplex PCR, and the TCRdb table lists in-frame clones only, not all of them. The table lists about 120,000 clones, under 80% of them singletons, with 4% to 5% in the top ten. Material: PBMCs. These receptors were obtained from a woman between 40 and 55 years old in good health and CMV-seropositive.

V usage is TRBV12-5 and J usage is TRBJ1-3; 8 positions match TRBD1. Trimming took 7 bases from V and 1 from J; bases not matched to a gene: 12. Germline CDR1 and CDR2: LGHNT and FRNRAP. The CDR3 is 17 amino acids. The CDR3 sequence is CASVWGRQGLSGNTIYF. The CDR3 DNA reads TGTGCTAGTGTCTGGGGGAGACAGGGGTTGTCTGGAAACACCATATATTTT.

V usage is TRBV28 and J usage is TRBJ1-4; TRBD1 might be the D (6 bases). The V end lost 8 bases, the J end lost 4 bases, and 11 bases lay between the germline ends. This CDR3 comprises 13 residues. Germline V gene lookup returns CDR1 MDHEN and CDR2 SYDVKM. CDR3 nucleotides: TGTGCCAGCGTGACAGGAATTAATGAAAAACTGTTTTTT. This encodes CASVTGINEKLFF.

This clone appeared a single time. V and J are TRBV7-2 and TRBJ1-1; D might be TRBD1 (5 bases). The CDR3 is 15 residues long. Trimming left V 3 bases short and J 1 base short, with 12 bases between. Germline loops: CDR1 SGHTA, CDR2 FQGNSA. CDR3 in DNA: TGTGCCAGCAGCTTGGACGGGGGTCGGAACACTGAAGCTTTCTTT. It is translated as CASSLDGGRNTEAFF.

The chain couples TRBV30 to TRBJ1-1; TRBD1 is a possible D gene (5 bases). Germline V lookup: CDR1 GTSNPN, CDR2 SVGIG (reference sequence). V dropped 3 bases and J dropped 3 bases, with 17 bases sitting between them. This CDR3 has 15 residues. For the CDR3, the DNA is TGTGCCTGGAGGGCTTGGGGCAGCTTTGACACTGAAGCTTTCTTT. Translated, it gives CAWRAWGSFDTEAFF.

The chain is built from TRBV7-8 and TRBJ2-1; TRBD2 agrees at 7 bases. V gave up 0 bases and J gave up 12 bases; unmatched junction bases: 5. In germline, CDR1 is SGHVS, CDR2 FQNEAQ. The CDR3 is made up of 13 amino acids. This CDR3 reads CASSLAGGALQFF. CDR3 sequence (DNA): TGTGCCAGCAGCTTAGCGGGAGGGGCCCTGCAGTTCTTC.

V gene TRBV5-4 combines with J gene TRBJ2-3, with D possibly TRBD1 on 7 matching bases. The V gene's germline CDR1 is SGHNT and CDR2 YYREEE (reference sequence). V shed 0 bases and J shed 5 bases, with 16 bases lying between them. This CDR3 is built from 16 residues. This CDR3 is CASSLGQRGDRDTQYF. CDR3 coding DNA: TGTGCCAGCAGCTTGGGACAGAGGGGGGACAGAGATACGCAGTATTTT.

J is TRBJ1-4 and V is TRBV27, with D unresolved. The V and J ends lost 5 bases and 5 bases respectively, with 18 bases between them. The CDR3 runs to 16 residues. Germline V gene data show CDR1 as MNHEY and CDR2 as SMNVEV (reference sequence). The CDR3 reads CASSHLSAGRNEKLFF. DNA of the CDR3: TGTGCCAGCAGTCATCTTAGTGCTGGGAGGAATGAAAAACTGTTTTTT.

The table lists this clone with a count of one. The chain couples TRBV15 to TRBJ2-6; D gene unclear. The germline CDR1 and CDR2 sequences are LNHNV and YYDKDF (reference sequence). CDR3 length: 14 residues. Deletions cut 8 bases from V and 0 bases from J, with 8 bases between. CDR3 protein: CATAWASGANVLTF. The CDR3 DNA reads TGTGCCACCGCGTGGGCCTCTGGGGCCAACGTCCTGACTTTC. The entire variable domain, with the rest obtained from reference TRBV15 and TRBJ2-6, is as follows: DAMVIQNPRYQVTQFGKPVTLSCSQTLNHNVMYWYQQKSSQAPKLLFHYYDKDFNNEADTPDNFQSRRPNTSFCFLDIRSPGLGDTAMYLCATAWASGANVLTFGAGSRLTVL.

This rearrangement joins TRBV6-1 to TRBJ1-5; D not certain. The length of the CDR3 is 12 residues. CDR1 MNHNS and CDR2 SASEGT come from the germline V gene. V lost 7 bases to trimming and J lost 9 bases, with 13 bases between them. CDR3 nucleotides: TGTGCCAGCACAACCACGGAGCGGCCCCAGCATTTT. This translates into CASTTTERPQHF.

The chain joins TRBV7-8 to TRBJ2-7, with D possibly TRBD1 on 6 matching bases. Per germline, CDR1 SGHVS and CDR2 FQNEAQ. V was pared by 5 bases and J by 3 bases, with 14 bases between. The CDR3 consists of 14 residues. The CDR3, as DNA: TGTGCCAGCAGCCTACAGGGTATCAACTACGAGCAGTACTTC. It translates to CASSLQGINYEQYF.

The V gene is TRBV7-2, the J gene TRBJ1-2, with 7 bases lining up with TRBD1. CDR1 is SGHTA and CDR2 is FQGNSA in the germline V gene. V was pared by 3 bases and J by 7 bases, with 5 bases of the junction left unmatched. This CDR3 is built from 13 residues. The CDR3 sequence: CASSLLQGFGYTF. For the CDR3, the DNA is TGTGCCAGCAGCTTGCTACAGGGGTTTGGCTACACCTTC.

The chain is built from TRBV4-2 and TRBJ2-3, with 13 bases matching TRBD2. CDR3 size: 18 residues. Germline V lookup: CDR1 LGHNA, CDR2 YNFKEQ. V was clipped by 1 base and J by 1 base; unmatched bases: 5. The CDR3 DNA follows: TGTGCCAGCAGCCAAGTACTAGCGGGGGGGCGGGGCACAGATACGCAGTATTTT. It codes for CASSQVLAGGRGTDTQYF.

V and J are TRBV9 and TRBJ2-2, with D maybe TRBD1 (6 bases). The germline V and J ends were trimmed by 3 bases and 5 bases, with 14 bases remaining between them. This CDR3 has 15 residues. CDR1 is SGDLS and CDR2 is YYNGEE in the germline V gene. CDR3 residues: CASSGDRFQTGELFF. DNA of the CDR3: TGTGCCAGCAGCGGTGACAGGTTTCAGACCGGGGAGCTGTTTTTT.

This clone has just one count. This chain joins TRBV9 and TRBJ2-1, with D possibly being TRBD2 (6 bases). Trimming pared 3 bases from V and 7 bases from J, leaving 8 bases between. Germline-derived CDR1 and CDR2 are SGDLS and YYNGEE. The CDR3 covers 12 residues. The CDR3 DNA sequence: TGTGCCAGCAGCGCGGGGGTAAATGAGCAGTTCTTC. Its protein is CASSAGVNEQFF. Variable domain in full (rest from reference TRBV9 and TRBJ2-1): DSGVTQTPKHLITATGQRVTLRCSPRSGDLSVYWYQQSLDQGLQFLIQYYNGEERAKGNILERFSAQQFPDLHSELNLSSLELGDSALYFCASSAGVNEQFFGPGTRLTVL.

J is TRBJ1-1 and V is TRBV4-2; a possible D gene is TRBD1 (6 bases). V lost 2 bases and J 1 base, leaving 23 bases between the germline ends. Germline V gives CDR1 LGHNA, CDR2 YNFKEQ. The CDR3 contains 19 residues. The CDR3 loop is CASSQKLRHRVGPNTEAFF. The DNA of the CDR3 is TGTGCCAGCAGCCAAAAACTACGCCACAGGGTGGGGCCGAACACTGAAGCTTTCTTT.

For the CDR3, the DNA is TGTGCCAGCAGCTTCTCCCAGGGTCACACCGGGGAGCTGTTTTTT. It encodes CASSFSQGHTGELFF. The chain joins TRBV7-9 to TRBJ2-2; a possible D gene is TRBD1 (5 bases). The CDR3 is 15 amino acids. The V end was cut by 3 bases, the J end by 3 bases, with 11 bases between. The germline CDR1 and CDR2 sequences are SEHNR and FQNEAQ (reference sequence).

J is TRBJ2-6 and V is TRBV2, with D maybe TRBD1 (6 bases). The CDR3 sequence is 17 residues long. CDR1 and CDR2 (germline): SNHLY, FYNNEI. Trimming stripped 5 bases from V and 1 base from J, with 15 bases between. CDR3 protein: CASSQPGHTSGANVLTF. The DNA of the CDR3 is TGTGCCAGCAGTCAACCGGGACATACGTCTGGGGCCAACGTCCTGACTTTC.

V gene TRBV12-5 combines with J gene TRBJ2-5; 9 positions agree with TRBD2. After removal of 0 bases from V and 5 bases from J, the junction contained 10 bases not matched to a gene. Germline V gives CDR1 LGHNT, CDR2 FRNRAP. This CDR3 has 17 amino acids. CDR3 sequence (DNA): TGTGCTAGTGGTTTGGTAAAGTCTAGCGGGGTATGGGAGACCCAGTACTTC. Translation gives CASGLVKSSGVWETQYF.

V gene TRBV27 combines with J gene TRBJ2-7, with TRBD1 identical over 9 bases. This CDR3 region has 14 residues. After removal of 6 bases from V and 3 bases from J, the junction contained 6 bases not matched to a gene. Germline V CDR1 and CDR2: MNHEY, SMNVEV (reference sequence). The CDR3 DNA reads as TGTGCCAGCAGAAAGACGGACAGGGGCTACGAGCAGTACTTC. Its translation: CASRKTDRGYEQYF.

This clone was recorded a few times. The chain is built from TRBV5-1 and TRBJ2-7; tentatively, D is TRBD2 (6 bases). V was trimmed by 5 bases and J by 2 bases, leaving 17 bases between them. CDR3 length: 15 amino acids. Looked up from germline, CDR1 is SGHRS and CDR2 is YFSETQ. In DNA form, the CDR3 reads TGCGCCAGCAGTCTCGGAGGGATTCTCGCCTACGAGCAGTACTTC. The encoded protein is CASSLGGILAYEQYF.

V is TRBV25-1 and J is TRBJ1-3; possibly TRBD1 for D (6 bases). Trimming took off 1 base at V and 1 base at J, with 8 bases between the two ends. The germline gives CDR1 MGHDK, CDR2 SYGVNS. This CDR3 contains 15 residues. The CDR3 loop is CASSEFRGSGNTIYF. The CDR3 DNA reads as TGTGCCAGCAGTGAATTCAGGGGATCTGGAAACACCATATATTTT.

This clone was seen only once. This chain joins TRBV11-3 and TRBJ2-7; 7 positions agree with TRBD1. With 3 bases clipped from V and 9 bases from J, the junction kept 2 bases outside the gene matches. This CDR3 spans 11 amino acids. CDR1 and CDR2 from the germline V gene are SGHNT and YENEEA. CDR3 sequence reads: CASSLGQLQYF. CDR3 DNA: TGTGCCAGCAGCTTGGGACAGCTGCAGTACTTC.

CDR3 amino acids: CASSLVAKRDKETQYF. The CDR3 nucleotides are TGTGCCAGCAGCTTAGTGGCGAAGCGGGACAAAGAGACCCAGTACTTC. The J gene is TRBJ2-5, the V gene TRBV7-2; weak D call: TRBD2 (7 bases). The CDR3 spans 16 residues. V lost 1 base, J lost 3 bases, and 15 bases lay in between. Germline V gene sequence: CDR1 SGHTA, CDR2 FQGNSA.

The rearrangement uses TRBV5-1 and TRBJ2-2; TRBD2 might be the D (7 bases). Trimming took 4 bases from V and 1 from J, leaving 14 bases between them. Germline V lookup: CDR1 SGHRS, CDR2 YFSETQ. CDR3 length: 16 amino acids. CDR3 amino acids: CASSLRGGQNTGELFF. CDR3 nucleotide sequence: TGCGCCAGCAGCCTCCGCGGGGGCCAGAACACCGGGGAGCTGTTTTTT. The variable domain in full, completed from reference TRBV5-1 and TRBJ2-2, reads KAGVTQTPRYLIKTRGQQVTLSCSPISGHRSVSWYQQTPGQGLQFLFEYFSETQRNKGNFPGRFSGRQFSNSRSEMNVSTLELGDSALYLCASSLRGGQNTGELFFGEGSRLTVL.

The V and J genes are TRBV5-1 and TRBJ1-6; D uncertain. CDR3 size: 13 residues. Trimming stripped 3 bases from V and 7 bases from J, with 8 bases between. Germline V gene sequence: CDR1 SGHRS, CDR2 YFSETQ. The CDR3: CASSSGVNSPLHF. Here the CDR3 DNA reads TGCGCCAGCAGCTCGGGAGTAAATTCACCCCTCCACTTT. Based on the CDR3 plus reference TRBV5-1 and TRBJ1-6, the full variable domain is KAGVTQTPRYLIKTRGQQVTLSCSPISGHRSVSWYQQTPGQGLQFLFEYFSETQRNKGNFPGRFSGRQFSNSRSEMNVSTLELGDSALYLCASSSGVNSPLHFGNGTRLTVT.